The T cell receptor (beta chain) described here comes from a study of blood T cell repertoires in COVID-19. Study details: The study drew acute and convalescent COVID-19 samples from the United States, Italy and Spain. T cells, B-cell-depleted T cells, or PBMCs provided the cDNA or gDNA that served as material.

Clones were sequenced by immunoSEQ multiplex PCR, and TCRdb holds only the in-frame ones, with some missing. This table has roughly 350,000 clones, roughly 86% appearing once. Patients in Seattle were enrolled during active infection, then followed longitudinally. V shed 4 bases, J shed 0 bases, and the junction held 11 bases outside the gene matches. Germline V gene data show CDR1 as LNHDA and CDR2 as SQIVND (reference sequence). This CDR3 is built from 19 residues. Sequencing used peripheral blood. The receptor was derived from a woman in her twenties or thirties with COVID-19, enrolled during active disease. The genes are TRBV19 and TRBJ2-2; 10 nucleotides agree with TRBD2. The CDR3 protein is CASSRSSGRGAANTGELFF. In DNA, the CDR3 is TGTGCCAGTAGTAGGTCTAGCGGGAGAGGGGCCGCGAACACCGGGGAGCTGTTTTTT.